This T cell receptor (beta chain) is drawn from a study of blood T cell repertoires in COVID-19. The method was immunoSEQ multiplex PCR; TCRdb's version includes in-frame clones alone and lacks a portion of them. The data show about 230,000 clones, 87% seen once. V shed 0 bases and J shed 3 bases, with 6 bases lying between them. This CDR3 comprises 13 residues. Germline assignment: CDR1 SGDLS and CDR2 YYNGEE. Points on this clone: Additional DNA sequences in this sample encode the identical CDR3.

This TCR was sampled from a woman in her late teens or twenties who had recovered from COVID-19. The specimen sequenced was peripheral blood. This sequence joins TRBV9 and TRBJ1-1; D might be TRBD1 (6 bases). The CDR3 DNA reads TGTGCCAGCAGCGTAGAGGGGGACACTGAAGCTTTCTTT. Translation gives CASSVEGDTEAFF.